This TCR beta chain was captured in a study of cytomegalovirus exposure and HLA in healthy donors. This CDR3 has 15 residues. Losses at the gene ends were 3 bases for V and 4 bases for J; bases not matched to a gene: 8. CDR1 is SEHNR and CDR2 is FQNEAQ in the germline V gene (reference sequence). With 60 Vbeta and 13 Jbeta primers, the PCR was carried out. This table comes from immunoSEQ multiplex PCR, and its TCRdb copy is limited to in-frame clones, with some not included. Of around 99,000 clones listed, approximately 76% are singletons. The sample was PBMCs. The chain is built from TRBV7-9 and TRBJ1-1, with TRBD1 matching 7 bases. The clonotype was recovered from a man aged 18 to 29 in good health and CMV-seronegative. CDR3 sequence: CASSLATGHTTEAFF. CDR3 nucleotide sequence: TGTGCCAGCAGCTTGGCGACAGGGCATACCACTGAAGCTTTCTTT. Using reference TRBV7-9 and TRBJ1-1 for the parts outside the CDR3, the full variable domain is DTGVSQNPRHKITKRGQNVTFRCDPISEHNRLYWYRQTLGQGPEFLTYFQNEAQLEKSRLLSDRFSAERPKGSFSTLEIQRTEQGDSAMYLCASSLATGHTTEAFFGQGTRLTVV.